This TCR beta chain derives from a study of shared clonotypes between healthy human individuals. Findings and limits, study-wide: In this cohort, only blood was sampled, and tissue repertoires likely differ.

This CDR3 has 15 residues. Trimming cost V 4 bases and J 0 bases; bases outside gene matches: 4. Germline V gives CDR1 MNHNY, CDR2 SVGAGI (reference sequence). Assay execution took place at the deep level. The assay was immunoSEQ multiplex PCR, and TCRdb's table has in-frame clones only and misses some. Of about a million clones in the sample, 65% to 80% were seen once. This clone was observed a few times. The antigen is unknown. CD4+ cells yielded CD45RA+ naive and CD45RA-negative memory subsets. The rearrangement uses TRBV6-6 and TRBJ2-3, with 7 nucleotides matching TRBD1. The sequenced sample consisted of memory CD4+ T cells sorted from blood. Subset indicated: CD45RA-negative fraction. This TCR was sampled from a man younger than 30 in good health. CDR3 coding DNA: TGTGCCAGCAGTTCCACAGGGGTTAGCACAGATACGCAGTATTTT. Translation: CASSSTGVSTDTQYF.